Included here is one TCR beta chain sequence, with context. Its antigen is currently unknown. The protocol was immunoSEQ multiplex PCR, while the TCRdb copy is restricted to in-frame clones and leaves out a portion. The table has approximately 150,000 clones, 86% seen once; the top ten hold 5% to 6%. These data originate in a study of T cell responses to AZD1222 COVID-19 vaccine. General observations from the study: The study sampled repertoires only after the peak T cell response. Per reports, nearly half of all spike-specific TCRs target regions that are unmutated in variants.

CDR3 length: 13 residues. The V gene lost 6 bases and the J gene lost 6 bases, with 12 bases spanning the gap. The germline V gene has CDR1 KGHSH and CDR2 LQKENI. The sequenced sample was peripheral blood, obtained 28 days after the second AZD1222 dose. The V and J genes are TRBV18 and TRBJ1-5; TRBD1 is a possible D gene (6 bases). This TCR was sampled from an adult who received the AZD1222 COVID-19 vaccine. CDR3 sequence reads: CASSSSTGQPQHF. CDR3 nucleotide sequence: TGTGCCAGCTCGTCGTCGACAGGTCAGCCCCAGCATTTT. Full variable domain (rest looked up from reference TRBV18 and TRBJ1-5): NAGVMQNPRHLVRRRGQEARLRCSPMKGHSHVYWYRQLPEEGLKFMVYLQKENIIDESGMPKERFSAEFPKEGPSILRIQQVVRGDSAAYFCASSSSTGQPQHFGDGTRLSIL.